The 17 T cell receptor beta chains given below trace back to one sample, sequenced in a study of blood T cell repertoires in COVID-19. The method was immunoSEQ multiplex PCR; TCRdb's version includes in-frame clones alone and lacks a portion of them. This table holds approximately 50,000 clones, 70% to 85% found once. Input material: peripheral blood. The receptors shown here come from an elderly man with COVID-19, enrolled during active disease.

CDR3 DNA sequence: TGTGCCAGCAGCCAAGGCGATATTACGGATACGCAGTATTTT. It encodes CASSQGDITDTQYF. This chain connects TRBV3-1 (or the pseudogene TRBV3-2) to TRBJ2-3; D unresolved. CDR3 length: 14 amino acids. Germline V gene lookup returns CDR1 LGHDT and CDR2 YNNKEL (reference sequence). Trimming removed 1 base at V and 6 bases at J, with 11 bases between.

The gene calls are TRBV19 and TRBJ2-2; 7 bases match TRBD1. Germline CDR1 LNHDA, CDR2 SQIVND (reference sequence). The CDR3 contains 16 residues. The V gene end was trimmed by 4 bases and the J gene end by 3 bases; junction bases not matched to a gene: 8. The CDR3 spells CASSRPDRAYTGELFF. CDR3 in DNA: TGTGCCAGTAGTAGACCTGACAGGGCCTACACCGGGGAGCTGTTTTTT. The variable domain in full, completed from reference TRBV19 and TRBJ2-2, reads DGGITQSPKYLFRKEGQNVTLSCEQNLNHDAMYWYRQDPGQGLRLIYYSQIVNDFQKGDIAEGYSVSREKKESFPLTVTSAQKNPTAFYLCASSRPDRAYTGELFFGEGSRLTVL.

The chain links TRBV5-1 to TRBJ1-2; D ambiguous. CDR3 length: 13 amino acids. Germline V gene lookup returns CDR1 SGHRS and CDR2 YFSETQ. Trimming stripped 3 bases from V and 7 bases from J, with 13 bases between. The CDR3, as DNA: TGCGCCAGCAGCTCGGACGTGACTAGTGGCTACACCTTC. This gives the protein CASSSDVTSGYTF.

The chain carries TRBV18 and TRBJ2-7, with D possibly TRBD1 on 5 matching bases. V was pared by 3 bases and J by 3 bases, with 12 bases between. This CDR3 region has 14 residues. Germline V lookup: CDR1 KGHSH, CDR2 LQKENI. The CDR3 sequence is CASSPGQGFYEQYV. CDR3 sequence (DNA): TGTGCCAGCTCACCCGGCCAGGGTTTCTACGAGCAGTACGTC.

J is TRBJ1-4 and V is TRBV6-5, with 9 nucleotides matching TRBD1. Germline trimming cut 7 bases from V and 8 bases from J; bases unmatched to any gene: 8. This CDR3 is 14 amino acids long. Germline values: CDR1 MNHEY, CDR2 SVGAGI. The CDR3 coding sequence is TGTGCCAGCACCCCACAGGGGGCATGGGAAAAACTGTTTTTT. It codes for CASTPQGAWEKLFF.

This sequence joins TRBV6-2 or TRBV6-3 and TRBJ2-3, with 8 bases identical to TRBD2. Per germline, CDR1 MNHEY and CDR2 SVGEGT. This CDR3 contains 15 residues. The trim removed 6 bases at V and 0 bases at J, leaving 5 bases unmatched. The CDR3 region is CASSGRGASTDTQYF. The CDR3 region has the DNA TGTGCCAGCAGCGGGCGGGGGGCTAGCACAGATACGCAGTATTTT.

The chain combines TRBV5-6 with TRBJ1-2, with 7 nucleotides matching TRBD1. This CDR3 is 14 amino acids long. The germline CDR1 and CDR2 sequences are SGHDT and YYEEEE. Trimming took 4 bases from V and 3 from J; bases not matched to a gene: 6. The CDR3 coding sequence is TGTGCCAGCAGCGTCGACAGGGAGGACTATGGCTACACCTTC. This encodes CASSVDREDYGYTF. Based on the CDR3 plus reference TRBV5-6 and TRBJ1-2, the full variable domain is DAGVTQSPTHLIKTRGQQVTLRCSPKSGHDTVSWYQQALGQGPQFIFQYYEEEERQRGNFPDRFSGHQFPNYSSELNVNALLLGDSALYLCASSVDREDYGYTFGSGTRLTVV.

The chain has TRBV2 and TRBJ1-1; D ambiguous. The V end lost 7 bases, the J end lost 5 bases, and 26 bases lay between the germline ends. CDR1 is SNHLY, CDR2 FYNNEI, per germline. The CDR3 runs 17 residues. The CDR3 nucleotides are TGTGCCAGCACCAAGGGAGGGTATGGGATGGGAGTGACTGAAGCTTTCTTT. Amino acids: CASTKGGYGMGVTEAFF. The full variable domain, rest sourced from reference TRBV2 and TRBJ1-1, is EPEVTQTPSHQVTQMGQEVILRCVPISNHLYFYWYRQILGQKVEFLVSFYNNEISEKSEIFDDQFSVERPDGSNFTLKIRSTKLEDSAMYFCASTKGGYGMGVTEAFFGQGTRLTVV.

This rearrangement joins TRBV5-6 to TRBJ2-1; 9 bases fit TRBD2. The CDR3 runs 13 residues. Germline CDR1 is SGHDT and CDR2 is YYEEEE. V lost 4 bases and J lost 16; bases outside the gene matches: 12. The CDR3 reads CASSLSGLAGLFF. The CDR3 bases are TGTGCCAGCAGCCTGAGTGGGCTAGCGGGGTTATTCTTC.

The V gene is TRBV4-1, the J gene TRBJ1-5; the D is unclear. Trimming stripped 4 bases from V and 4 bases from J, with 26 bases between. CDR1 MGHRA and CDR2 YSYEKL come from the germline V gene. This CDR3 comprises 19 residues. The CDR3 reads CASSRSGSSGPRKNQPQHF. The CDR3 DNA follows: TGCGCCAGCAGCCGGTCCGGATCGAGCGGGCCAAGGAAGAATCAGCCCCAGCATTTT.

The chain links TRBV18 to TRBJ2-2, with D possibly being TRBD2 (6 bases). Trimming stripped 0 bases from V and 4 bases from J, with 12 bases between. Germline CDR1 is KGHSH and CDR2 is LQKENI. The CDR3 covers 16 residues. The CDR3 loop reads CASSPPGFGGTGELFF. The DNA for the CDR3 is TGTGCCAGCTCACCACCTGGCTTCGGGGGCACCGGGGAGCTGTTTTTT.

CDR3 region: CASSSLDGVNQPQHF. In nucleotides, the CDR3 is TGTGCCAGCAGTTCATTGGACGGGGTCAATCAGCCCCAGCATTTT. This chain uses TRBV28 with TRBJ1-5; no clear D gene. This CDR3 region has 15 residues. The V end lost 4 bases, the J end lost 3 bases, and 13 bases lay between the germline ends. Germline V gene lookup returns CDR1 MDHEN and CDR2 SYDVKM.

The chain couples TRBV5-1 to TRBJ2-5; TRBD2 matches at 7 bases. The CDR3 runs 15 residues. V lost 4 bases to trimming and J lost 5 bases; unmatched junction nucleotides: 11. Germline values: CDR1 SGHRS, CDR2 YFSETQ. CDR3 sequence (DNA): TGCGCCAGCAGCCCCCCACAGCGGGGTCAGGAGACCCAGTACTTC. Its translation: CASSPPQRGQETQYF.

V and J are TRBV3-1 (or the pseudogene TRBV3-2) and TRBJ2-3; 10 positions match TRBD1. Germline assignment: CDR1 LGHDT and CDR2 YNNKEL (reference sequence). The junction had 9 bases not matched to a gene; V was cut back by 2 bases and J by 4 bases. The CDR3 extends over 17 amino acids. DNA for the CDR3: TGTGCCAGCAGCCAAAGACAGGGGGCAGGAATAGCAGATACGCAGTATTTT. Protein sequence: CASSQRQGAGIADTQYF.

This sequence joins TRBV19 and TRBJ2-3; 11 bases map to TRBD1. The CDR3 has 15 amino acids. The trim removed 4 bases at V and 3 bases at J, leaving 3 bases unmatched. Germline CDR1 reads LNHDA; CDR2 reads SQIVND (reference sequence). The CDR3 reads CASSTGTGGTDTQYF. CDR3 sequence (DNA): TGTGCCAGTAGTACCGGGACAGGGGGGACAGATACGCAGTATTTT.

This clone was seen only once. The CDR3 DNA sequence: TGTGCCACCAGCACAATCCAGGGATTCTATGGCTACACCTTC. Amino acid sequence: CATSTIQGFYGYTF. V gene TRBV15 combines with J gene TRBJ1-2, with D possibly matching TRBD1 (5 bases). Trimming pared 4 bases from V and 4 bases from J, leaving 13 bases between. The CDR3 spans 14 residues. Germline V lookup: CDR1 LNHNV, CDR2 YYDKDF (reference sequence). Full variable domain (outside the CDR3, taken from reference TRBV15 and TRBJ1-2): DAMVIQNPRYQVTQFGKPVTLSCSQTLNHNVMYWYQQKSSQAPKLLFHYYDKDFNNEADTPDNFQSRRPNTSFCFLDIRSPGLGDTAMYLCATSTIQGFYGYTFGSGTRLTVV.

V gene TRBV10-3 combines with J gene TRBJ2-7; TRBD1 agrees at 11 bases. The V and J ends lost 2 bases and 9 bases, in that order; junction bases with no gene match: 9. The CDR3 runs 15 residues. CDR1 is ENHRY, CDR2 SYGVKD, per germline. The CDR3: CAISERGTGGYGQYV. CDR3 sequence (DNA): TGTGCCATCAGTGAGCGGGGGACAGGGGGTTATGGGCAGTACGTC.